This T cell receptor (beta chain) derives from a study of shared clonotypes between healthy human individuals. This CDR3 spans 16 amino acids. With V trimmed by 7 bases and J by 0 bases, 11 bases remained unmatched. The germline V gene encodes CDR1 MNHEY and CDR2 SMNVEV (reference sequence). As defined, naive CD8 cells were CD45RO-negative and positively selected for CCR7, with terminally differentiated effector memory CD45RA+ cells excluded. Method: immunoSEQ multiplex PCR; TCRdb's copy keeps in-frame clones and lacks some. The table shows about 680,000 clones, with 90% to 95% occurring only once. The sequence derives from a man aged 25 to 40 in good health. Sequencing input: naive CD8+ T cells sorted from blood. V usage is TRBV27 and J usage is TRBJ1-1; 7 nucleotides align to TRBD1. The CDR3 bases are TGTGCCAGCAACCCTTACAGGGGACGGGTGAACACTGAAGCTTTCTTT. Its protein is CASNPYRGRVNTEAFF.